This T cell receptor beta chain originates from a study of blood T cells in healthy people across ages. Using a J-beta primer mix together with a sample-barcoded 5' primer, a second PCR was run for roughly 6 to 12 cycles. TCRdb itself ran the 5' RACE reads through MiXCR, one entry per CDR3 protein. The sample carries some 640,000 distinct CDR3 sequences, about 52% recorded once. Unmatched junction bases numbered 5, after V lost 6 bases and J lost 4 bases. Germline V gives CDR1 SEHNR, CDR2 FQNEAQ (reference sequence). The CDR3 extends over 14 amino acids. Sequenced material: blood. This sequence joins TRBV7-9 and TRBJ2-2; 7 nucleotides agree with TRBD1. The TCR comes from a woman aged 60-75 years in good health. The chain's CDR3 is CASRLQGSTGELFF. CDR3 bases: TGTGCCAGCAGGCTACAGGGGAGCACCGGGGAGCTGTTTTTT.